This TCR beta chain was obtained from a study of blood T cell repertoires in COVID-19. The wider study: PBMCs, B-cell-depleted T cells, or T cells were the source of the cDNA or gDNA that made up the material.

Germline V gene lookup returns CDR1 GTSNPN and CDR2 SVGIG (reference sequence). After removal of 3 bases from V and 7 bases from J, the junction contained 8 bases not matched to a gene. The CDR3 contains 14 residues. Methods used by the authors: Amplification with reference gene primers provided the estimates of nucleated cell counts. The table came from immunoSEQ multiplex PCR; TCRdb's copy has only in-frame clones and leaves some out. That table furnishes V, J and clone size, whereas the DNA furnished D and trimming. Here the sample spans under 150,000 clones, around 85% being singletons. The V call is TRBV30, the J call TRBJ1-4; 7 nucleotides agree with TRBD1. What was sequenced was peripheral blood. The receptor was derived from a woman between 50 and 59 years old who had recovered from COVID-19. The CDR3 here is CAWRRQGVGEKLFF. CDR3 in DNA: TGTGCCTGGAGACGACAGGGAGTAGGTGAAAAACTGTTTTTT.